These T cell receptor beta chains were read from a single sample in a study of CD8 T cells in Susac syndrome. TCRdb re-analysed the immunoSEQ multiplex PCR reads in MiXCR, keeping a single row per CDR3 protein. The sample consists of 150,000 or so distinct CDR3 sequences, approximately 95% of them appearing once. Material: CD4+ T cells from PBMCs. These receptors originate from a human donor with Susac syndrome. Both conserved end residues are part of each CDR3. The order of the fields is D gene, V gene, clone size, J gene, CDR3 protein, CDR3 DNA. A D gene is named only where the DNA matches it firmly. Not every row has a clone size; where given, it reads once, few, many or a size class.

>.|TRBV20-1|once|TRBJ1-2
CSARQVGGGYGYTF
TGCAGTGCTAGACAGGTGGGGGGCGGCTATGGCTACACCTTC
>TRBD1|TRBV6-5|once|TRBJ1-2
CATGQGKRGYTF
TGTGCCACGGGACAGGGGAAACGTGGCTACACCTTC
>TRBD1|TRBV4-1|.|TRBJ2-5
CASSQVPGQGFRTQYF
TGCGCCAGCAGCCAAGTCCCGGGACAGGGATTTAGGACCCAGTACTTC
>.|TRBV30|.|TRBJ1-4
CAWSEPRLREKLFF
TGTGCCTGGAGTGAGCCCCGGCTTCGGGAAAAACTGTTTTTT
>.|TRBV27|.|TRBJ2-6
CASSLSRGGSGANVLTF
TGTGCCAGCAGTTTGAGCAGGGGCGGCTCTGGGGCCAACGTCCTGACTTTC
>TRBD1|TRBV5-1|few|TRBJ2-7
CASSRGQGTYEQYF
TGTGCCAGCAGCAGGGGACAGGGAACCTACGAGCAGTACTTC
>TRBD1|TRBV30|.|TRBJ2-5
CAWKIQGGSETQYF
TGTGCCTGGAAGATACAGGGGGGCTCAGAGACCCAGTACTTC
>TRBD2|TRBV6-2/TRBV6-3|.|TRBJ2-5
CASSYGLADLETQYF
TGTGCCAGCAGTTACGGACTAGCGGACCTGGAGACCCAGTACTTC
>.|TRBV5-4|once|TRBJ2-5
CASSLGTAKETQYF
TGTGCCAGCAGCCTCGGGACGGCAAAAGAGACCCAGTACTTC
>.|TRBV9|.|TRBJ2-7
CASSVGVQGRQRTYEQYF
TGTGCCAGCAGCGTAGGGGTTCAAGGTAGACAAAGAACCTACGAGCAGTACTTC
>.|TRBV30|.|TRBJ1-4
CAWSVNSYEKLFF
TGTGCCTGGAGTGTAAACAGCTATGAAAAACTGTTTTTT
>.|TRBV12-3/TRBV12-4|.|TRBJ2-1
CASSRADYNEQFF
TGTGCCAGCAGCCGTGCCGATTACAATGAGCAGTTCTTC
>.|TRBV30|.|TRBJ1-1
CAWSAPNRAEAFF
TGTGCCTGGAGTGCCCCAAATAGGGCTGAAGCTTTCTTT
>TRBD1|TRBV24-1|.|TRBJ2-7
CATDRESSYEQYF
TGTGCCACCGACAGGGAGAGCTCCTACGAGCAGTACTTC
>.|TRBV7-2|.|TRBJ2-2
CASSFQGTTGELFF
TGTGCCAGCAGCTTCCAGGGGACCACCGGGGAGCTGTTTTTT
>TRBD1|TRBV6-2/TRBV6-3|.|TRBJ2-7
CASSNPTGAYEQYF
TGTGCCAGCAGTAACCCGACAGGGGCCTACGAGCAGTACTTC
>.|TRBV7-2|.|TRBJ1-4
CASSLGVGRGSGNEKLFF
TGTGCCAGCAGCTTAGGGGTAGGCCGTGGCTCGGGAAATGAAAAACTGTTTTTT
>.|TRBV29-1|.|TRBJ2-3
CSVASDIFTDTQYF
TGCAGCGTTGCCTCGGACATCTTCACAGATACGCAGTATTTT
>.|TRBV4-1|.|TRBJ1-1
CASSQGEDWGGPVTEAFF
TGCGCCAGCAGCCAAGGGGAGGATTGGGGGGGCCCGGTTACTGAAGCTTTCTTT
>.|TRBV9|.|TRBJ1-2
CASSVVLDGAAYGYTF
TGTGCCAGCAGCGTAGTTTTGGACGGGGCTGCCTATGGCTACACCTTC
>.|TRBV12-3/TRBV12-4|.|TRBJ2-7
CASSAKYEQYF
TGTGCCAGCAGCGCTAAATACGAGCAGTACTTC
>.|TRBV14|.|TRBJ2-7
CASSYVGGLGNEQYF
TGTGCCAGCAGCTACGTCGGAGGCCTGGGGAACGAGCAGTACTTC
>.|TRBV2|.|TRBJ1-1
CASRREAGRMNTEAFF
TGTGCCAGCAGGAGGGAAGCAGGACGAATGAACACTGAAGCTTTCTTT
>.|TRBV30|.|TRBJ2-6
CAWTGTGANVLTF
TGTGCCTGGACAGGGACTGGGGCCAACGTCCTGACTTTC
>TRBD2|TRBV29-1|.|TRBJ2-3
CSDGTSGSPTQYF
TGCAGCGATGGGACTAGCGGGAGTCCTACGCAGTATTTT
>.|TRBV30|.|TRBJ1-2
CAWASGVYTGYTF
TGTGCCTGGGCGAGCGGGGTGTATACGGGCTACACCTTC
>.|TRBV3-1|.|TRBJ1-2
CASSQEVGADYGYTF
TGTGCCAGCAGCCAAGAAGTCGGGGCAGACTATGGCTACACCTTC
>TRBD2|TRBV2|.|TRBJ2-1
CASSRLLAGGEQFF
TGTGCCAGCAGCAGACTACTAGCGGGGGGTGAGCAGTTCTTC
>.|TRBV29-1|.|TRBJ2-7
CSVDSQGTEQYF
TGCAGCGTCGACTCCCAGGGGACCGAGCAGTACTTC
>.|TRBV7-2|.|TRBJ1-2
CASSLGIANYGYTF
TGTGCCAGCAGCTTAGGGATAGCTAACTATGGCTACACCTTC
>TRBD2|TRBV11-2|.|TRBJ2-4
CASSFTHPTSGRVGAKNIQYF
TGTGCCAGCAGCTTTACCCACCCGACTAGCGGGAGGGTCGGGGCCAAAAACATTCAGTACTTC
>TRBD1|TRBV29-1|.|TRBJ1-2
CSVDGTGGFGYTF
TGCAGCGTTGACGGGACAGGGGGCTTTGGCTACACCTTC